This entry concerns a single T cell receptor (beta chain). The CDR3 runs 15 residues. Looked up from germline, CDR1 is MGHRA and CDR2 is YSYEKL. The V segment lost 4 bases and the J segment 2 bases; nucleotides outside the gene matches: 2. Memory CD4+ cells were the fraction left after CD45RA+ naive selection. The data derive from a study of shared clonotypes between healthy human individuals. Study in general: Used for every donor were three CD4 naive, three CD4 memory, two CD8 naive and one CD8 memory plate.

Only in-frame clones appear in the TCRdb table, and some are missing; sequencing was by immunoSEQ multiplex PCR. The table records over a million clones, 75% to 85% of them present only once. J is TRBJ2-7 and V is TRBV4-1, with 13 nucleotides matching TRBD2. Sequencing was done on a sample of memory CD4+ T cells from PBMCs. The subset is: CD45RA-negative fraction. This receptor was taken from a man between 18 and 29 years old in good health. Some clones in this sample may be carry-over from other donors' samples. The CDR3 sequence: CASSRTSGRAYEQYF. CDR3 bases: TGCGCCAGCAGCCGAACTAGCGGGAGGGCCTACGAGCAGTACTTC.